The 26 T cell receptor beta chains presented below share a single source sample, sequenced in a study of regulatory T cells in long-lasting Graves disease. This sample's time point: persistent/refractory GD, antithyroid drugs over 5 years with positive TRAb. Making the TCR library involved RNA that had been extracted from PBMCs. With iRepertoire HTBI primers and Arm-PCR of CDR3 regions, TCR beta libraries were built. Each CDR3 protein is one row after TCRdb ran MiXCR on the multiplex PCR reads. The data contain more than 300,000 distinct CDR3 sequences, roughly a fifth of them seen just once; the ten biggest clones take up just under 30%. This material consisted of peripheral blood mononuclear cells (PBMCs), taken when the disease was refractory, from a patient treated with antithyroid drugs. Every receptor here comes from a female donor with Graves disease.

The CDR3 sequence is CASSLNGLAGDKQFF. CDR3 nucleotides: TGTGCCAGCAGCTTAAATGGACTAGCGGGAGACAAGCAGTTCTTC. The chain is built from TRBV7-3 and TRBJ2-1, with 13 nucleotides matching TRBD2. The CDR3 has 15 residues. Germline V lookup: CDR1 SGHTA, CDR2 FQGTGA. V lost 1 base and J lost 11; bases outside the gene matches: 5.

The sample holds a few counts of this clonotype. The gene calls are TRBV5-1 and TRBJ2-2; D call uncertain. Germline assignment: CDR1 SGHRS and CDR2 YFSETQ. The V end lost 0 bases, the J end lost 3 bases, and 12 bases lay between the germline ends. The CDR3 length is 16 residues. CDR3 in DNA: TGCGCCAGCAGCTTGGGGGCTAGTAAGGACACCGGGGAGCTGTTTTTT. This encodes CASSLGASKDTGELFF.

Points on this clonotype: A read error may explain this, as a much larger clone is one base away. V usage is TRBV6-5 and J usage is TRBJ2-6, with 8 bases lining up with TRBD1. Germline V gene data show CDR1 as MNHEY and CDR2 as SVGAGI. This CDR3 contains 18 residues. V shed 3 bases and J 3 bases; nucleotides not matched to a gene: 10. CDR3 region: CASSYMGAGGDGANVLTF. DNA of the CDR3: TGTGCCAGCAGTTATATGGGCGCAGGGGGCGATGGGGCCAACGTCCTGACTTTC.

This clonotype has a count of ten or more. This sequence joins TRBV12-3 or TRBV12-4 and TRBJ1-1; no clear D. The CDR3 is 14 amino acids. V lost 5 bases and J 5 bases, leaving 15 bases between the germline ends. Here the CDR3 DNA reads TGTGCCAGCAGTCTATCGGGGATGGGGACTGAAGCTTTCTTT. Its translation is CASSLSGMGTEAFF.

This clonotype was counted only a few times. This may come from a read error, since a much larger clone is one base off. CDR3 residues: CASSFADSYEQHF. The CDR3, as DNA: TGTGCCAGCAGTTTTGCGGACTCCTACGAGCAGCACTTC. The chain has TRBV12-3 or TRBV12-4 and TRBJ2-7, with a possible D match to TRBD2 (5 bases). This CDR3 region has 13 residues.

The CDR3 here is CASSHKLNEKLFF. CDR3 sequence (DNA): TGTGCCAGCAGCCACAAGTTAAATGAAAAACTGTTTTTT. V gene TRBV11-3 combines with J gene TRBJ1-4; no reliable D call. V was pared by 5 bases and J by 5 bases, with 9 bases between. Germline CDR1 and CDR2: SGHNT and YENEEA. The CDR3 is made up of 13 amino acids. The full variable domain, with the rest looked up from reference TRBV11-3 and TRBJ1-4, is EAGVVQSPRYKIIEKKQPVAFWCNPISGHNTLYWYLQNLGQGPELLIRYENEEAVDDSQLPKDRFSAERLKGVDSTLKIQPAELGDSAVYLCASSHKLNEKLFFGSGTQLSVL.

In this sample, this clonotype turned up a few times. The chain recombines TRBV15 with TRBJ1-3, with no clear D. The V gene's germline CDR1 is LNHNV and CDR2 YYDKDF (reference sequence). This CDR3 has 15 residues. Between the trimmed V and J ends, which lost 0 bases and 2 bases, there was a span of 8 bases. CDR3 coding DNA: TGTGCCACCAGCAGAGATCCGGGCGCTGGAAACACCATATATTTT. Residues: CATSRDPGAGNTIYF.

This clonotype came up once. A much larger clone lies a single base off, so this may be a read error. This is likely a read error, given that the CDR3 carries no conserved phenylalanine or tryptophan at its end. The rearrangement uses TRBV7-9 and TRBJ1-4; D uncertain. V was pared by 2 bases and J by 8 bases, with 12 bases between. Germline-derived CDR1 and CDR2 are SEHNR and FQNEAQ (reference sequence). The CDR3 has 14 amino acids. The chain's CDR3 is CASSLIGIREKLFL. The CDR3 DNA is TGTGCCAGCAGCTTAATCGGAATTCGGGAAAAACTGTTTCTT.

The chain joins TRBV10-2 to TRBJ1-2, with D perhaps matching TRBD1 (5 bases). V was shortened by 4 bases and J by 7 bases, with 16 bases between the two germline ends. Germline loops: CDR1 WSHSY, CDR2 SAAADI. This CDR3 spans 14 amino acids. The CDR3 protein is CASSGDGLRGGYTF. The CDR3 DNA reads TGCGCCAGCAGTGGGGACGGCCTTAGGGGTGGCTACACCTTC.

In this sample, this clonotype turned up many times. CDR3 in amino acids: CASSDMGGNQPQHF. The CDR3 region has the DNA TGTGCCAGCAGTGACATGGGAGGGAATCAGCCCCAGCATTTT. This chain connects TRBV2 to TRBJ1-5; D unresolved. The V gene lost 3 bases and the J gene lost 4 bases, with 10 bases spanning the gap. The length of the CDR3 is 14 residues. Germline values: CDR1 SNHLY, CDR2 FYNNEI. The whole variable domain, filled in from reference TRBV2 and TRBJ1-5, reads EPEVTQTPSHQVTQMGQEVILRCVPISNHLYFYWYRQILGQKVEFLVSFYNNEISEKSEIFDDQFSVERPDGSNFTLKIRSTKLEDSAMYFCASSDMGGNQPQHFGDGTRLSIL.

This clonotype showed up just a few times. The chain is built from TRBV5-1 and TRBJ1-1; the D gene is possibly TRBD1 (5 bases). The CDR3 sequence is 14 residues long. V was cut by 0 bases and J by 3 bases, with 9 bases left in between. Germline CDR1 and CDR2: SGHRS and YFSETQ. The CDR3 bases are TGCGCCAGCAGCTTGGTGGGGACCTACACTGAAGCTTTCTTT. Protein: CASSLVGTYTEAFF.

The table lists this clonotype with many counts. V is TRBV6-2 or TRBV6-3 and J is TRBJ2-5, with 10 bases that match TRBD2. This CDR3 spans 18 amino acids. The ends lost 4 bases at V and 4 bases at J; junction bases unmatched: 15. CDR1 is MNHEY, CDR2 SVGEGT, per germline. The CDR3 region has the DNA TGTGCCAGCAGTTCGCCTCCGGGACTAGCGCTAGGGGGAGAGACCCAGTACTTC. Protein sequence: CASSSPPGLALGGETQYF.

This chain connects TRBV2 to TRBJ2-7; TRBD1 agrees at 10 bases. Trimming took 10 bases from V and 2 from J; bases not matched to a gene: 8. The length of the CDR3 is 14 residues. Germline V gives CDR1 SNHLY, CDR2 FYNNEI. CDR3 residues: CANFRQGATYEQYF. The CDR3 DNA reads TGTGCCAACTTCAGACAGGGGGCAACCTACGAGCAGTACTTC.

This clonotype was seen many times. The V gene is TRBV6-5, the J gene TRBJ2-5; 10 nucleotides agree with TRBD1. The V segment lost 4 bases and the J segment 7 bases; nucleotides outside the gene matches: 9. Germline V gene sequence: CDR1 MNHEY, CDR2 SVGAGI. The CDR3 runs 15 residues. The CDR3 coding sequence is TGTGCCAGCAGTTCCTGGACAGGGGGACTGGGGACCCAGTACTTC. As protein: CASSSWTGGLGTQYF.

V and J are TRBV6-1 and TRBJ2-2; 11 nucleotides agree with TRBD1. Trimming cost V 6 bases and J 4 bases; bases outside gene matches: 7. The CDR3 sequence is 16 residues long. Germline CDR1 and CDR2: MNHNS and SASEGT. CDR3 loop: CASRSGTGGSTGELFF. The CDR3 DNA sequence: TGTGCCAGCAGATCCGGGACAGGGGGATCCACCGGGGAGCTGTTTTTT.

The table lists this clonotype with many counts. The chain couples TRBV5-5 to TRBJ1-2, with D possibly TRBD1 on 6 matching bases. Germline CDR1 and CDR2: SGHKS and YYEKEE (reference sequence). Trimming took off 3 bases at V and 8 bases at J, with 11 bases between the two ends. This CDR3 has 12 residues. The CDR3 DNA is TGTGCCAGCAGCTCCTCCACAGGGGGCTACACCTTC. Its protein is CASSSSTGGYTF.

For the CDR3, the DNA is TGTGCCATCAGAGAAGCCGGGTTGCAGGGCTACACCTTC. This encodes CAIREAGLQGYTF. The chain carries TRBV10-3 and TRBJ1-2; D not certain. This CDR3 comprises 13 residues. With 6 bases removed from V and 8 bases from J, the gap between germline ends came to 16 bases. Germline V gene lookup returns CDR1 ENHRY and CDR2 SYGVKD.

This clonotype was seen a few times. This rearrangement joins TRBV28 to TRBJ2-4, with D possibly TRBD2 on 5 matching bases. V gave up 2 bases and J gave up 10 bases, with 9 bases separating them. This CDR3 comprises 12 residues. Germline CDR1 and CDR2: MDHEN and SYDVKM. The DNA for the CDR3 is TGTGCCAGCAGTTTAGAGGGCCGAATTCAGTACTTC. It is translated as CASSLEGRIQYF.

This clonotype was seen many times. The chain carries TRBV2 and TRBJ1-4; 7 nucleotides agree with TRBD1. Germline V gives CDR1 SNHLY, CDR2 FYNNEI. The CDR3 runs 14 residues. The V segment lost 6 bases and the J segment 5 bases; nucleotides outside the gene matches: 6. CDR3 nucleotides: TGTGCCAGCAGATGGGACAGAAGCAATGAAAAACTGTTTTTT. This encodes CASRWDRSNEKLFF.

A few counts support this clonotype. This chain connects TRBV5-1 to TRBJ2-7, with D maybe TRBD1 (5 bases). V lost 2 bases to trimming and J lost 6 bases, with 15 bases between them. CDR3 length: 14 residues. Germline V gives CDR1 SGHRS, CDR2 YFSETQ. The CDR3 is CASSFYQGSREQYF. The CDR3 bases are TGCGCCAGCAGCTTCTACCAGGGTAGCCGCGAGCAGTACTTC. The whole variable domain, filled in from reference TRBV5-1 and TRBJ2-7, reads KAGVTQTPRYLIKTRGQQVTLSCSPISGHRSVSWYQQTPGQGLQFLFEYFSETQRNKGNFPGRFSGRQFSNSRSEMNVSTLELGDSALYLCASSFYQGSREQYFGPGTRLTVT.

This clonotype was seen repeatedly, ten times or more. The gene calls are TRBV12-3 or TRBV12-4 and TRBJ1-2; D ambiguous. The length of the CDR3 is 12 residues. V was shortened by 3 bases and J by 8 bases, with 10 bases between the two germline ends. Here the CDR3 reads CASSFEPYGYTF. The CDR3 DNA sequence: TGTGCCAGCAGTTTCGAGCCTTACGGCTACACCTTC.

On this clonotype: An end of the junction differs from the germline gene, which may be a read error. This chain links TRBV3-1 with TRBJ2-7, with D possibly matching TRBD2 (5 bases). The CDR3 contains 14 residues. The V gene's germline CDR1 is LGHDT and CDR2 YNNKEL (reference sequence). The CDR3 here is CASSQGAPPYGQYF. The CDR3 bases are TGTGCCAGCAGCCAGGGAGCCCCACCCTACGGGCAGTACTTC.

This clonotype occurred a few times. The genes are TRBV6-1 and TRBJ2-7; TRBD1 matches at 7 bases. The CDR3 spans 15 residues. V lost 5 bases to trimming and J lost 2 bases; unmatched junction nucleotides: 9. Germline V gene data show CDR1 as MNHNS and CDR2 as SASEGT. The CDR3: CASSKETGYPYEQYF. The CDR3 DNA follows: TGTGCCAGCAGTAAGGAGACAGGGTACCCCTACGAGCAGTACTTC.

As concerns this clonotype: With a much larger clone just one base away, this may be a read error. The chain is built from TRBV3-1 and TRBJ1-5, with D possibly matching TRBD1 (5 bases). The length of the CDR3 is 14 residues. Germline CDR1 and CDR2: LGHDT and YNNKEL (reference sequence). CDR3 residues: CASSGGAKHQLQHF. DNA of the CDR3: TGTGCCAGCAGTGGAGGGGCCAAGCATCAGCTCCAGCATTTT.

This clonotype turned up a few times. The chain carries TRBV19 and TRBJ1-5, with 8 bases identical to TRBD1. Germline values: CDR1 LNHDA, CDR2 SQIVND (reference sequence). Trimming at V came to 8 bases and at J to 7 bases, leaving 7 bases not matched to a gene. The CDR3 is 13 amino acids. The CDR3 nucleotides read TGTGCCAGTGGGGACAGGACGAACCAGCCCCAGCATTTT. Amino acid sequence: CASGDRTNQPQHF. Drawing the rest from reference TRBV19 and TRBJ1-5, the complete variable domain is DGGITQSPKYLFRKEGQNVTLSCEQNLNHDAMYWYRQDPGQGLRLIYYSQIVNDFQKGDIAEGYSVSREKKESFPLTVTSAQKNPTAFYLCASGDRTNQPQHFGDGTRLSIL.

This clonotype was seen a few times. J is TRBJ2-2 and V is TRBV5-5; D is perhaps TRBD1 or TRBD2 (5 bases each). The CDR3 runs to 16 residues. V was trimmed by 2 bases and J by 0 bases, leaving 11 bases between them. Germline V gives CDR1 SGHKS, CDR2 YYEKEE (reference sequence). The CDR3 region is CASSFTGTPNTGELFF. The CDR3 region has the DNA TGTGCCAGCAGCTTTACCGGGACGCCGAACACCGGGGAGCTGTTTTTT.